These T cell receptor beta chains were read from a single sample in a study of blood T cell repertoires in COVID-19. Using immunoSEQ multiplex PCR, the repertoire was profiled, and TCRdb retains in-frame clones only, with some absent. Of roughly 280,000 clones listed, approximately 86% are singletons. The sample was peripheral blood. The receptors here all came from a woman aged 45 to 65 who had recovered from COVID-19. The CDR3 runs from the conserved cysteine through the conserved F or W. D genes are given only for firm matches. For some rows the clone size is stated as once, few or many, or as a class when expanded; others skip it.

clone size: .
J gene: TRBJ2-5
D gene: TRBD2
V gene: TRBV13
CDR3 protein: CASSPGRQETQYF
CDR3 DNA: TGTGCCAGCAGCCCCGGGAGGCAGGAGACCCAGTACTTC

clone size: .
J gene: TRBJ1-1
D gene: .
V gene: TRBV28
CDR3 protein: CASRGAYTEAFF
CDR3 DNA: TGTGCCAGCCGGGGGGCGTACACTGAAGCTTTCTTT

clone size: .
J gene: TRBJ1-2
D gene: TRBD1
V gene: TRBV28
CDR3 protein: CASSPPGQAYGYTF
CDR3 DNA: TGTGCCAGCAGTCCCCCGGGACAGGCGTATGGCTACACCTTC

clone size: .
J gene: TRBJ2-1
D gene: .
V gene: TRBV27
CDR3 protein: CASSLSGQADEQFF
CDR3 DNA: TGTGCCAGCAGTTTATCGGGCCAGGCCGACGAGCAGTTCTTC

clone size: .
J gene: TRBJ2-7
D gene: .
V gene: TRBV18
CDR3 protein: CASSPNRDYEQYF
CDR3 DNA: TGTGCCAGCTCACCAAACAGGGACTACGAGCAGTACTTC

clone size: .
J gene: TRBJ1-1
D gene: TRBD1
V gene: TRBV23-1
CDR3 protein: CASSHGTGGMAFF
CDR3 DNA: TGCGCCAGCAGTCATGGGACAGGAGGAATGGCTTTCTTT

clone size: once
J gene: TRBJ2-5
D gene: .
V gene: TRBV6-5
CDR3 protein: CASSYLSRGPRETQYF
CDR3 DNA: TGTGCCAGCAGTTACTTATCGCGGGGCCCCAGAGAGACCCAGTACTTC

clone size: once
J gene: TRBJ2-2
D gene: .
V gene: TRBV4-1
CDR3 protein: CASSRGLNTGELFF
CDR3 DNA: TGCGCCAGCAGCCGGGGACTCAACACCGGGGAGCTGTTTTTT

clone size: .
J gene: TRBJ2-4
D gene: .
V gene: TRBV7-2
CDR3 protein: CASSLNTARGGNIQYF
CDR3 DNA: TGTGCCAGCAGCTTGAATACCGCACGGGGTGGAAACATTCAGTACTTC

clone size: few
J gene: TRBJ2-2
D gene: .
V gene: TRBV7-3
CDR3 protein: CASSPHTGELFF
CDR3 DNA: TGTGCCAGCAGCCCTCACACCGGGGAGCTGTTTTTT

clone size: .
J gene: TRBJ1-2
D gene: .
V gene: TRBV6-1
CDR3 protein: CASRLTGWDGYTF
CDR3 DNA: TGTGCCAGCAGGCTAACAGGGTGGGATGGCTACACCTTC

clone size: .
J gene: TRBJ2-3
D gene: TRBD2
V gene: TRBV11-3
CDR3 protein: CASSLGLAGGTDTQYF
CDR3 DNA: TGTGCCAGCAGCTTAGGTTTAGCGGGAGGTACAGATACGCAGTATTTT

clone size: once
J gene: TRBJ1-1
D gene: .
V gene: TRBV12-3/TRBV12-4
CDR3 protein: CASSWGPNTEAFF
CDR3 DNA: TGTGCCAGCAGTTGGGGGCCGAACACTGAAGCTTTCTTT

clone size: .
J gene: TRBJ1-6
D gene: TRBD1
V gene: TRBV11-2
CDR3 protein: CASSHLTADRLPWYSPLHF
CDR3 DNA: TGTGCCAGCAGCCACTTAACTGCGGACAGGTTACCTTGGTATTCACCCCTCCACTTT

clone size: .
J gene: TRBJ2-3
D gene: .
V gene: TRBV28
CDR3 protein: CASSPPGAGATDTQYF
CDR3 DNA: TGTGCCAGCAGTCCTCCGGGGGCGGGAGCGACAGATACGCAGTATTTT

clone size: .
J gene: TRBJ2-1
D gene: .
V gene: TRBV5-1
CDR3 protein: CASSGGRTLSSYNEQFF
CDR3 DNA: TGCGCCAGCAGCGGGGGCCGGACTTTAAGCTCCTACAATGAGCAGTTCTTC